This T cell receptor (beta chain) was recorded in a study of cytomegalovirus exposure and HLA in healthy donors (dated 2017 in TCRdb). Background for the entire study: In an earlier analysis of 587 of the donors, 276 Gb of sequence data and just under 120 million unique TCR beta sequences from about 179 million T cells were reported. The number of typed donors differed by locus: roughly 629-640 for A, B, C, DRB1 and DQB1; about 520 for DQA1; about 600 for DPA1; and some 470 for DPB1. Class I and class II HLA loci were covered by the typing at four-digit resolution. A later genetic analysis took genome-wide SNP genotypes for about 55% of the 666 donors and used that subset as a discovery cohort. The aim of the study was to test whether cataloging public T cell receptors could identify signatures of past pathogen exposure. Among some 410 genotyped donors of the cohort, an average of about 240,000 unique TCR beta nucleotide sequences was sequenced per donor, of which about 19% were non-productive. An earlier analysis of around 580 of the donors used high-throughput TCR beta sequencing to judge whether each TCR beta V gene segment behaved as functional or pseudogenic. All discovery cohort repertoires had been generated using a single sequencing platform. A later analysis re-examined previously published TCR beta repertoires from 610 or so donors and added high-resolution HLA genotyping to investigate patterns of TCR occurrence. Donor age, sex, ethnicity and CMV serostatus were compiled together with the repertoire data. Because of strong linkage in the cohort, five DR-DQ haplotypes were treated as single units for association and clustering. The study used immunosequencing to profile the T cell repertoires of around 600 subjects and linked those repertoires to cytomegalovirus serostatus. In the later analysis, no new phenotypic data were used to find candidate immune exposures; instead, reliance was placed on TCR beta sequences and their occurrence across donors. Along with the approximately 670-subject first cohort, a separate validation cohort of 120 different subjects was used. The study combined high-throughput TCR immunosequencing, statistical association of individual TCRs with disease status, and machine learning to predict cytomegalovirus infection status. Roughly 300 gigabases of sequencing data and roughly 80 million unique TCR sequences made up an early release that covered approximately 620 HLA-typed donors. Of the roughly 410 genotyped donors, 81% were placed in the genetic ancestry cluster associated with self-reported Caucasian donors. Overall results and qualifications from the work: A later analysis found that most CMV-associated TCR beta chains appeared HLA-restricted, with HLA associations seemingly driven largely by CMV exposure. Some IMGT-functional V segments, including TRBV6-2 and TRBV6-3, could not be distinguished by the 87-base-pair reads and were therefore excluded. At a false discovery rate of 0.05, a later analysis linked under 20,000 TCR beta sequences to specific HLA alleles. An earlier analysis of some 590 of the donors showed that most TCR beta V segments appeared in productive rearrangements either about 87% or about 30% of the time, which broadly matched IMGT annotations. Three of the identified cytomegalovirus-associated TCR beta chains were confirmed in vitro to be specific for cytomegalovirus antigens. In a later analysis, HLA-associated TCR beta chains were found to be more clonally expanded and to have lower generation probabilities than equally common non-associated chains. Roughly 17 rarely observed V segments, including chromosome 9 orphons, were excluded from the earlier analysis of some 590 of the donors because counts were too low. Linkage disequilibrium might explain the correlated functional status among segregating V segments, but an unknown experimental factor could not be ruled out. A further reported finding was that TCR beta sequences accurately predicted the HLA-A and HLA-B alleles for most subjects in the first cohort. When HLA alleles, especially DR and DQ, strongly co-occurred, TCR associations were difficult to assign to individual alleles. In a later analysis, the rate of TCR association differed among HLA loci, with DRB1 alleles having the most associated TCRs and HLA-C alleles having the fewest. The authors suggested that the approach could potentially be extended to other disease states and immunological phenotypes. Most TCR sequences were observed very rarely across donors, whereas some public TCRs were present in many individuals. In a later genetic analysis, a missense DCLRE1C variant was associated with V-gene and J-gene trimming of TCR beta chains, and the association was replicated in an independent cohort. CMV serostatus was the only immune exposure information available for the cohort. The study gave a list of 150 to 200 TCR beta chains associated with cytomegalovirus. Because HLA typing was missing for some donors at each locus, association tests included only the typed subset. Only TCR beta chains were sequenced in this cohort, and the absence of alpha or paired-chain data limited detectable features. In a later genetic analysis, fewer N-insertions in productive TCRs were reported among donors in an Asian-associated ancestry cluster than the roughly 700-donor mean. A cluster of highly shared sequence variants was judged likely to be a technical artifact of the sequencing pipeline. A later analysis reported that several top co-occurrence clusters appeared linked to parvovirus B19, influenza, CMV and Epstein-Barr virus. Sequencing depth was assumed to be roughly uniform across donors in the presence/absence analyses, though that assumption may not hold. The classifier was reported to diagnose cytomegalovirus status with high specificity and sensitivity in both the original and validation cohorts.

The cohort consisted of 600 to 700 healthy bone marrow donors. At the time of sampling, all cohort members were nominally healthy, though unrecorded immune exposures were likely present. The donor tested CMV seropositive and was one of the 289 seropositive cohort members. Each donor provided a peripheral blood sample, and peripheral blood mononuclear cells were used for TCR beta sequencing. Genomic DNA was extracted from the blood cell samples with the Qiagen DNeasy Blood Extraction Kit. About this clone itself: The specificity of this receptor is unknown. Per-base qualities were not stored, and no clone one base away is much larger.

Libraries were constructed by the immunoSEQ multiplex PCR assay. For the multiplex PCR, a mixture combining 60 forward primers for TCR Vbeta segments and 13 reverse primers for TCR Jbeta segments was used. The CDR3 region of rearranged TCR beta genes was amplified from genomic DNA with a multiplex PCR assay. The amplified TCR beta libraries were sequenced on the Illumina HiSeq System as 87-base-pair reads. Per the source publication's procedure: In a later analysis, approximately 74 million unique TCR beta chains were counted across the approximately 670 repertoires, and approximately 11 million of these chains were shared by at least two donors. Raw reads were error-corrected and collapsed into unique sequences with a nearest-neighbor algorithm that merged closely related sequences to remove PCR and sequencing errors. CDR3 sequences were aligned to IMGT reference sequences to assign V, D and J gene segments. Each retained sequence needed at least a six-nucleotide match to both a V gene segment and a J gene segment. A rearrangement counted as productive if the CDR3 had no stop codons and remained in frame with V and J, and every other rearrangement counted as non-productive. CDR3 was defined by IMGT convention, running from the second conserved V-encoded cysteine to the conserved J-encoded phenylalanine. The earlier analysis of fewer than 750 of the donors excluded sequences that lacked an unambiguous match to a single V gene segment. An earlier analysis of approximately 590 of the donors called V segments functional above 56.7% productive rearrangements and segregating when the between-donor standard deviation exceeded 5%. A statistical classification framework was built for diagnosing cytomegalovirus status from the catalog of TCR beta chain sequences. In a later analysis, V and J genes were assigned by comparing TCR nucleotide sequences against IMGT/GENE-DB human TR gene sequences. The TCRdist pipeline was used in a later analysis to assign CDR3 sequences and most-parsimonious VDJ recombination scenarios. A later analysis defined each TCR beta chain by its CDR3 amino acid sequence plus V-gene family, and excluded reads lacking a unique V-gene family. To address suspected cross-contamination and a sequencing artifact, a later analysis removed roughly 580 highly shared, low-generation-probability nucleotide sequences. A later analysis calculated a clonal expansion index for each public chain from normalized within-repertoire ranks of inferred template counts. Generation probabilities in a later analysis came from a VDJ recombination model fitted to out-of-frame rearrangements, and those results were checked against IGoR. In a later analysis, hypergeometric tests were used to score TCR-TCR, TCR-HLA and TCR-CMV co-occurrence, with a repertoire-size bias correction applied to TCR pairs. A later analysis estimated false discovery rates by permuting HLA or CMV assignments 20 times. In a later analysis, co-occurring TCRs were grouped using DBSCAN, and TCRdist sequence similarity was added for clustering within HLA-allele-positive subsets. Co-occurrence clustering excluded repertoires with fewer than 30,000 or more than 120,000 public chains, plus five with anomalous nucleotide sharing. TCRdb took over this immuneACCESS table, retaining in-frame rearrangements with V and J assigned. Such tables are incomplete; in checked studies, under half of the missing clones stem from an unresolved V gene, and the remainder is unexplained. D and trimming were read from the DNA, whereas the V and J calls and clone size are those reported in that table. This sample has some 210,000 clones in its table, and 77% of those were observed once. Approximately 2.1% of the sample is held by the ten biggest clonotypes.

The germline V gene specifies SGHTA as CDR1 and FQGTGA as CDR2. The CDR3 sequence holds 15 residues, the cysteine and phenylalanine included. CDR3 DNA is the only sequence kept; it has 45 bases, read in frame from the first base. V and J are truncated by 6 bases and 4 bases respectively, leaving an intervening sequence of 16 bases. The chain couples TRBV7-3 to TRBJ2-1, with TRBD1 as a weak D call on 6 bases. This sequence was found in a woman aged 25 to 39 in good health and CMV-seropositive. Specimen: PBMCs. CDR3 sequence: CASRPGQRPYNEQFF. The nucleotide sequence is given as TGTGCCAGCAGGCCAGGACAGCGACCTTACAATGAGCAGTTCTTC. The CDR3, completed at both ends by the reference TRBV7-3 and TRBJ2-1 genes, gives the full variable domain GAGVSQTPSNKVTEKGKYVELRCDPISGHTALYWYRQSLGQGPEFLIYFQGTGAADDSGLPNDRFFAVRPEGSVSTLKIQRTERGDSAVYLCASRPGQRPYNEQFFGPGTRLTVL.